This TCR beta chain was observed in a study of cytomegalovirus exposure and HLA in healthy donors. Turning to the study itself: The Caucasian-associated ancestry cluster held roughly 84% of around 380 genotyped donors.

A word on this clone: The antigen is undetermined.

Germline V gene data show CDR1 as ENHRY and CDR2 as SYGVKD. V dropped 0 bases and J dropped 3 bases, with 6 bases sitting between them. This CDR3 has 13 amino acids. Study-wide results and caveats: The CMV antigen specificity of a few CMV-associated chains was confirmed through in vitro analysis.

Use of 60 Vbeta and 13 Jbeta primers characterized the PCR. Sequencing was performed with immunoSEQ multiplex PCR; in TCRdb, only in-frame clones are kept and a portion is missing. Recorded for this sample: about 67,000 clones. The sequence derives from a woman under 40 in good health and CMV-seronegative. This chain links TRBV10-3 with TRBJ2-7, with no clear D. Input material: PBMCs. The CDR3 DNA is TGTGCCATCAGTGAGTCGGAGAGCTACGAGCAGTACTTC. Amino acid sequence: CAISESESYEQYF.